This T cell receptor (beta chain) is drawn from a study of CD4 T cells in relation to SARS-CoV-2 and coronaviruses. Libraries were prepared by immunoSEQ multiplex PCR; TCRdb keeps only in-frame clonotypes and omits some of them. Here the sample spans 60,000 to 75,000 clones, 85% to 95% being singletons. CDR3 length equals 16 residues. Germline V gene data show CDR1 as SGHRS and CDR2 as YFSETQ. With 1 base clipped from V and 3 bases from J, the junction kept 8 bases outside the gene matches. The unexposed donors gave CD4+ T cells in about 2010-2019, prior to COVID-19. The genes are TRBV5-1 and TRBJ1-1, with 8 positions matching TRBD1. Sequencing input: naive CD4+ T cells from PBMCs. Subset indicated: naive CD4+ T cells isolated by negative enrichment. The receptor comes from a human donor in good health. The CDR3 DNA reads TGCGCCAGCAGCTTGCAGCCAGGGGGCGGGGACACTGAAGCTTTCTTT. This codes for CASSLQPGGGDTEAFF.